These T cell receptor beta chains were read from a single sample in a study of cytomegalovirus exposure and HLA in healthy donors. Repertoires were generated with immunoSEQ multiplex PCR, while TCRdb's copy carries only in-frame clones and drops some. Of over 100,000 clones listed, 60% to 80% are singletons. Sequenced sample: PBMCs. All receptors come from a male donor in good health and CMV-seronegative. Both conserved end residues are part of each CDR3. The D gene is left open where the match is weak. Some rows mark clone size as missing; the rest say once, few, many or name a class of expanded clone.

d_call	cdr3_length	clone_size	j_call	v_call	cdr3_nt	cdr3_aa
TRBD2	14	once	TRBJ2-2	TRBV5-1	TGCGCCAGCAGCGAAGCGGGGGGGACCGGGGAGCTGTTTTTT	CASSEAGGTGELFF
TRBD1	16	NA	TRBJ1-5	TRBV19	TGTGCCAGTAACACGGACAGGGGTTATAGCAATCAGCCCCAGCATTTT	CASNTDRGYSNQPQHF
TRBD2	14	NA	TRBJ2-7	TRBV18	TGTGCCAGCTCACCCGGACTAGCAGCCTACGAGCAGTACTTC	CASSPGLAAYEQYF
NA	13	NA	TRBJ1-2	TRBV29-1	TGCAGCGTCCCGACAGGCAACACCTATGGCTACACCTTC	CSVPTGNTYGYTF
TRBD1	15	NA	TRBJ1-5	TRBV19	TGTGCCAGTAGTATAAGCCGCGACAGGGCCCAGCCCCAGCATTTT	CASSISRDRAQPQHF
NA	14	NA	TRBJ1-2	TRBV27	TGTGCCAGCAGTGGGACATCCCCGCCCTATGGCTACACCTTC	CASSGTSPPYGYTF
NA	17	NA	TRBJ2-7	TRBV21-1	TGTGCCAGCAGCAAAGCGCTTTTCTCGGGAGGAAACTACGAGCAGTACTTC	CASSKALFSGGNYEQYF
NA	13	NA	TRBJ2-7	TRBV29-1	TGCAGCTTCACTATGGGGAGCTCCTACGAGCAGTACTTC	CSFTMGSSYEQYF
TRBD1	15	NA	TRBJ1-2	TRBV25-1	TGTGCCAGCAGTGAAACGGGACAGGACACGTCTGGCTACACCTTT	CASSETGQDTSGYTF
NA	15	NA	TRBJ2-7	TRBV6-5	TGTGCCAGCAGGCTACGCCGGACAGTAACCTACGAGCAGTACTTC	CASRLRRTVTYEQYF
NA	15	NA	TRBJ2-7	TRBV5-5	TGTGCCAGCAGCTGGACAGTTCCCGGGTCCTACGAGCAGTACTTC	CASSWTVPGSYEQYF
NA	16	NA	TRBJ2-3	TRBV27	TGTGCCAGCAGTTTATTAGGGGAATTAGGCACAGATACGCAGTATTTT	CASSLLGELGTDTQYF
NA	17	NA	TRBJ2-3	TRBV9	TGTGCCAGCAGCGTATCCCCCCCTGGGGCGAGCACAGATACGCAGTATTTT	CASSVSPPGASTDTQYF
NA	14	NA	TRBJ1-1	TRBV5-6	TGTGCCAGCACCACTACCCCCTGGAACACTGAAGCTTTCTTT	CASTTTPWNTEAFF
NA	12	once	TRBJ1-2	TRBV6-6	TGTGCCAGCAGCCGGGTCCGGGAAGGCTACACCTTC	CASSRVREGYTF
NA	16	NA	TRBJ1-2	TRBV5-4	TGTGCCAGCAGCTCGTTTCCTGGAAAGGGAGACTATGGCTACACCTTC	CASSSFPGKGDYGYTF
TRBD1	12	NA	TRBJ2-7	TRBV7-2	TGTGCCAGCAGCGCAGGGGGATACGAGCAGTACTTC	CASSAGGYEQYF
NA	15	NA	TRBJ2-1	TRBV2	TGTGCCAGCAGTGAAATCGTGGGGCCCCAGGGTGAGCAGTTCTTC	CASSEIVGPQGEQFF
NA	15	once	TRBJ2-5	TRBV7-7	TGTGCTAGCAGCCCTACAGGGGGGGCGCAAGAGACCCAGTACTTC	CASSPTGGAQETQYF
TRBD1	20	NA	TRBJ2-1	TRBV2	TGTGCCAGCACTGAAGGGACAGGGGGTGGGGGCGCCTCGTCCTACAATGAGCAGTTCTTC	CASTEGTGGGGASSYNEQFF
NA	14	NA	TRBJ2-3	TRBV30	TGTGCCTGGAGTTCGAATAGCGCAGGTGATACGCAGTATTTT	CAWSSNSAGDTQYF
TRBD2	18	NA	TRBJ2-5	TRBV11-2	TGTGCCAGCAGAATCAACTGGGGTCTAGCGGAACGGGTAGAGACCCAGTACTTC	CASRINWGLAERVETQYF
NA	15	NA	TRBJ1-5	TRBV4-2	TGTGCCAGCAGCCAAGGGGCGAGTGGCAATCAGCCCCAGCATTTT	CASSQGASGNQPQHF
NA	13	NA	TRBJ2-7	TRBV18	TGTGCCAGCTCACCGGGCAGTACCTACGAGCAGTACTTC	CASSPGSTYEQYF
TRBD1	13	NA	TRBJ2-7	TRBV6-5	TGTGCCAGCACCCGGACAGGCTTGGGCGAGCAGTACTTC	CASTRTGLGEQYF
NA	13	NA	TRBJ1-2	TRBV6-5	TGTGCCAGCAGAGCCGACGGGAGCTATGGCTACACCTTC	CASRADGSYGYTF
NA	15	NA	TRBJ1-1	TRBV18	TGTGCCAGCTCACCACCACCAGGGGATTACACTGAAGCTTTCTTT	CASSPPPGDYTEAFF
TRBD1	15	NA	TRBJ2-2	TRBV7-9	TGTGCCAGCAGTTCACAGGGGGCAGGGACCGGGGAGCTGTTTTTT	CASSSQGAGTGELFF
NA	13	NA	TRBJ1-4	TRBV6-6	TGTGCCAGCAGTTGGCGGTCTAATGAAAAACTGTTTTTT	CASSWRSNEKLFF
TRBD1	14	NA	TRBJ2-7	TRBV5-5	TGTGCCAGCAGCTTGTGGACAGGACCTTACGAGCAGTACTTC	CASSLWTGPYEQYF
NA	15	NA	TRBJ2-3	TRBV9	TGTGCCAGCAGCGTAGCTGTACATTACACAGATACGCAGTATTTT	CASSVAVHYTDTQYF
TRBD2	22	NA	TRBJ2-7	TRBV18	TGTGCCAGCTCACCACCGACAGGGGGTTGGCTAGCGGGGGGCGAACACTCCTACGAGCAGTACTTC	CASSPPTGGWLAGGEHSYEQYF
NA	15	NA	TRBJ2-7	TRBV6-5	TGTGCCAGCAGTTACGGAAAGGGGGTCTCCTACGAGCAGTACTTC	CASSYGKGVSYEQYF
TRBD1	14	few	TRBJ2-7	TRBV6-5	TGTGCCAGCAGAGACAGGGGGAGCTCCTACGAGCAGTACTTC	CASRDRGSSYEQYF
TRBD2	16	NA	TRBJ2-1	TRBV4-3	TGCGCCAGCAGCCGGGTTAGCGGGGGGGAAGCTGGCGAGCAGTTCTTC	CASSRVSGGEAGEQFF
NA	10	NA	TRBJ1-4	TRBV9	TGTGCCAGCAGCGTAGCGGAACTGTTTTTT	CASSVAELFF
NA	15	NA	TRBJ1-3	TRBV5-1	TGCGCCAGCAGCTTGGGGCCGTCCTCTGGAAACACCATATATTTT	CASSLGPSSGNTIYF
TRBD2	16	NA	TRBJ2-3	TRBV19	TGTGCCAGTAGCCGATCCCCCTCTAGCGGGGGAGATACGCAGTATTTT	CASSRSPSSGGDTQYF
NA	16	NA	TRBJ2-1	TRBV7-9	TGTGCCAGCAGCTTTTACTTGTCGGCAGGGATCAATGAGCAGTTCTTC	CASSFYLSAGINEQFF
TRBD2	15	NA	TRBJ2-2	TRBV5-4	TGTGCCAGCAGCTTGGGACTAGCCGGGTACGGGGAGCTGTTTTTT	CASSLGLAGYGELFF
NA	15	NA	TRBJ2-6	TRBV9	TGTGCCAGCACAAGTGAGTCCTCTGGGGCCAACGTCCTGACTTTC	CASTSESSGANVLTF